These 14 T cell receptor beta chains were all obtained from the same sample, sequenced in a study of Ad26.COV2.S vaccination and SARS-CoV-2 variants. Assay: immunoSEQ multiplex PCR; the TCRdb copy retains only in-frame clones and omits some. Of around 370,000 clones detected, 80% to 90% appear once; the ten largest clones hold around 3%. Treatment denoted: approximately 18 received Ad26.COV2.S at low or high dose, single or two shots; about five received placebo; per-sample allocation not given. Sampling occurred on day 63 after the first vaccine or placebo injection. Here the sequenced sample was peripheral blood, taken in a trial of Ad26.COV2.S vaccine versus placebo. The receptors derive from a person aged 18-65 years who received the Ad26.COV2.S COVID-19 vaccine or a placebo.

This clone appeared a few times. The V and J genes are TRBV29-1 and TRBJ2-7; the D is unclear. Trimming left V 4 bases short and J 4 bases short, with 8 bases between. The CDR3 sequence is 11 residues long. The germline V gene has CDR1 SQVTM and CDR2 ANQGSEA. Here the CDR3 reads CSVVQTYEQYF. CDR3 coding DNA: TGCAGCGTTGTGCAGACGTACGAGCAGTACTTC.

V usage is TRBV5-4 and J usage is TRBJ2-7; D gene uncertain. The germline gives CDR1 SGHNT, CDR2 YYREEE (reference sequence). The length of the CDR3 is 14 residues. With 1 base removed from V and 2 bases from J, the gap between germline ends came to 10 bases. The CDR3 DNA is TGTGCCAGCAGCTTGTCCCTAACAGCCTACGAGCAGTACTTC. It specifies CASSLSLTAYEQYF. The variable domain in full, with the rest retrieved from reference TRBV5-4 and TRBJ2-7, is ETGVTQSPTHLIKTRGQQVTLRCSSQSGHNTVSWYQQALGQGPQFIFQYYREEENGRGNFPPRFSGLQFPNYSSELNVNALELDDSALYLCASSLSLTAYEQYFGPGTRLTVT.

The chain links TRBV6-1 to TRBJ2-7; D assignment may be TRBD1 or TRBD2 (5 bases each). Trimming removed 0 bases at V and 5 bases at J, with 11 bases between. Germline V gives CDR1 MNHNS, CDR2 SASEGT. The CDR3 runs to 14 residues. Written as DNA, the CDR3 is TGTGCCAGCAGTGAAGCCAGGGACCCCCACGAGCAGTACTTC. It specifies CASSEARDPHEQYF.

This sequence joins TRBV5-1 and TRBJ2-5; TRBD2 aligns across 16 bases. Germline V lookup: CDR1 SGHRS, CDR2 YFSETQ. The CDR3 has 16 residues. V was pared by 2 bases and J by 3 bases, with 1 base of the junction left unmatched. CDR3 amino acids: CASSFGTSGGEETQYF. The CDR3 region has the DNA TGCGCCAGCAGCTTCGGGACTAGCGGGGGGGAAGAGACCCAGTACTTC.

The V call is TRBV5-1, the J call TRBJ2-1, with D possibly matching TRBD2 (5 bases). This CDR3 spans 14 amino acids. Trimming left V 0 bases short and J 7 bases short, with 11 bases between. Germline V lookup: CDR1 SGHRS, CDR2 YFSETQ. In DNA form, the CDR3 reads TGCGCCAGCAGCTTGGACGAGGGTATGAATGAGCAGTTCTTC. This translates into CASSLDEGMNEQFF. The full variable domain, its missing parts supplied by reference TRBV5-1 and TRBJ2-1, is KAGVTQTPRYLIKTRGQQVTLSCSPISGHRSVSWYQQTPGQGLQFLFEYFSETQRNKGNFPGRFSGRQFSNSRSEMNVSTLELGDSALYLCASSLDEGMNEQFFGPGTRLTVL.

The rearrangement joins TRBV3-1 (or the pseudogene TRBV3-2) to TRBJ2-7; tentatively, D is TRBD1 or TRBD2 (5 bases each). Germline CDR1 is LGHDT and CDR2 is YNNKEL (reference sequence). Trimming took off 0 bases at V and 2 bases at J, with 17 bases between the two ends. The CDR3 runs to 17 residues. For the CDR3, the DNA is TGTGCCAGCAGCCAAGATGTCGGGGCGGCGTGGACCTACGAGCAGTACTTC. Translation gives CASSQDVGAAWTYEQYF.

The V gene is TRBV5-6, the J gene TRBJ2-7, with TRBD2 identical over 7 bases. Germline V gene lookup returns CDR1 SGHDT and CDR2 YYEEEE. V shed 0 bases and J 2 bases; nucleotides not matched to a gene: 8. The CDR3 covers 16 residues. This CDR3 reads CASSLGSIAGAYEQYF. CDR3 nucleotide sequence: TGTGCCAGCAGCTTGGGCTCTATTGCGGGGGCCTACGAGCAGTACTTC.

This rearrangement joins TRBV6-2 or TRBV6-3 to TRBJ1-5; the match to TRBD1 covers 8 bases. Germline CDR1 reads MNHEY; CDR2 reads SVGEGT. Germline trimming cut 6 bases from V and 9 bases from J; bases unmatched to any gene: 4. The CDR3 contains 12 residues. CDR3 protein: CASSQGQGPQHF. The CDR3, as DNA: TGTGCCAGCAGCCAAGGACAGGGGCCCCAGCATTTT.

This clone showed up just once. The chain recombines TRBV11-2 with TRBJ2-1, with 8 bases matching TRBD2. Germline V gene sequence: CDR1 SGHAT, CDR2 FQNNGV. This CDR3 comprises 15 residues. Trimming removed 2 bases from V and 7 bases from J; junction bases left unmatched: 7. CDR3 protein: CASSLIRGGGNEQFF. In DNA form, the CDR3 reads TGTGCCAGCAGCTTAATCCGGGGGGGCGGGAATGAGCAGTTCTTC. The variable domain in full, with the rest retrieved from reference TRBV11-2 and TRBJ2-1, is EAGVAQSPRYKIIEKRQSVAFWCNPISGHATLYWYQQILGQGPKLLIQFQNNGVVDDSQLPKDRFSAERLKGVDSTLKIQPAKLEDSAVYLCASSLIRGGGNEQFFGPGTRLTVL.

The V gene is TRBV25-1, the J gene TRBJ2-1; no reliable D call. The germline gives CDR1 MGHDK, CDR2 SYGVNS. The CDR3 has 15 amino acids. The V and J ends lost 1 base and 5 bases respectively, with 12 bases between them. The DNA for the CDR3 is TGTGCCAGCAGTGAATTGACCTCGGACCACAATGAGCAGTTCTTC. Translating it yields CASSELTSDHNEQFF. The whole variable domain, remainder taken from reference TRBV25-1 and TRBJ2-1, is EADIYQTPRYLVIGTGKKITLECSQTMGHDKMYWYQQDPGMELHLIHYSYGVNSTEKGDLSSESTVSRIRTEHFPLTLESARPSHTSQYLCASSELTSDHNEQFFGPGTRLTVL.

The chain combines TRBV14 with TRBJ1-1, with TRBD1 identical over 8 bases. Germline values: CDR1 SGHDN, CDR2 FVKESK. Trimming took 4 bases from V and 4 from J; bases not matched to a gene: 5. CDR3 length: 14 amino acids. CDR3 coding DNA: TGTGCCAGCAGCCGAACAGGGGGTGTCACTGAAGCTTTCTTT. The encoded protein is CASSRTGGVTEAFF.

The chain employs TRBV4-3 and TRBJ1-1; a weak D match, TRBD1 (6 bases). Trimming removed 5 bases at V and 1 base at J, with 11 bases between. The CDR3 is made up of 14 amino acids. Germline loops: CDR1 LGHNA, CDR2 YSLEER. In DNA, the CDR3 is TGCGCCAGCAGCTACCACAGGGAGAACACTGAAGCTTTCTTT. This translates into CASSYHRENTEAFF.

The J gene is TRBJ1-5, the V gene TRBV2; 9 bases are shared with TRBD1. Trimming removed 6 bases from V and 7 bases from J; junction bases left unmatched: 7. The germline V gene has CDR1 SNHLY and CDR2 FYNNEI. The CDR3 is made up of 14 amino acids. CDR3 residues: CASREDRGGQPQHF. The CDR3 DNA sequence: TGTGCCAGCAGGGAGGACAGGGGAGGCCAGCCCCAGCATTTT.

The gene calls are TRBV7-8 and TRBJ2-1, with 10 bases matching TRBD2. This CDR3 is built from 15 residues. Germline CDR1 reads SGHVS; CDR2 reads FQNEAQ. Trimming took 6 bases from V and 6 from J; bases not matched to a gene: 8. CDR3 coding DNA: TGTGCCAGCAGAGCCGTAGCGGGAGGTCTCAATGAGCAGTTCTTC. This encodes CASRAVAGGLNEQFF.